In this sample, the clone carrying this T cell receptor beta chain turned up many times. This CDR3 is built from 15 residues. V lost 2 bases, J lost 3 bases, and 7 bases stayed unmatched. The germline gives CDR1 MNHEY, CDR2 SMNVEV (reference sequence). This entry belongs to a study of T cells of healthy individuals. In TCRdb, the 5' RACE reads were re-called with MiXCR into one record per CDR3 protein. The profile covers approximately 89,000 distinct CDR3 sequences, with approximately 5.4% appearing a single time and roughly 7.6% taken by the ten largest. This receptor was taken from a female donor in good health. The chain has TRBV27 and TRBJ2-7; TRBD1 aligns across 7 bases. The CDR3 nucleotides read TGTGCCAGCAGTTTAGGACCGGGACAGTACTACGAGCAGTACTTC. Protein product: CASSLGPGQYYEQYF.